What follows are 3 T cell receptor beta chains derived from one specimen sequenced in a study of OX40 agonist ivuxolimab in advanced cancers. Clones were read by immunoSEQ multiplex PCR, and TCRdb kept only the in-frame ones, dropping some. The table shows just over 50,000 clones, with around 77% occurring only once. Sequenced here: CD4+ or CD8+ T cells sorted from blood, sampled in a trial of the OX40 agonist ivuxolimab. These receptors originate from an adult with an advanced solid tumor such as melanoma, head and neck, liver or kidney cancer.

The chain couples TRBV6-1 to TRBJ1-1, with no clear D. V was trimmed by 6 bases and J by 5 bases, leaving 16 bases between them. Germline lookup yields CDR1 MNHNS and CDR2 SASEGT. The CDR3 covers 14 residues. Here the CDR3 DNA reads TGTGCCAGCAGCGGCCCGAATTGGGGTACTGAAGCTTTCTTT. Protein product: CASSGPNWGTEAFF.

The V gene is TRBV10-3, the J gene TRBJ2-1; a possible D gene is TRBD2 (5 bases). V was cut by 6 bases and J by 9 bases, with 21 bases left in between. Germline CDR1 ENHRY, CDR2 SYGVKD. The CDR3 has 15 residues. CDR3 coding DNA: TGTGCCATCAGCGATAGCGTAGTGGCACAATTTGAGCAGTTCTTC. Translated, it gives CAISDSVVAQFEQFF.

In the case of this clone: Different DNA sequences within this sample yield the same CDR3. The chain recombines TRBV2 with TRBJ1-1; unclear D gene. The CDR3 contains 11 residues. Between the trimmed V and J ends, which lost 5 bases and 7 bases, there was a span of 8 bases. Germline values: CDR1 SNHLY, CDR2 FYNNEI. In DNA form, the CDR3 reads TGTGCCAGCAGTACGGGCCTTGAAGCTTTCTTT. Amino acids: CASSTGLEAFF.